This T cell receptor (beta chain) was sequenced for a study of shared clonotypes between healthy human individuals. Study details: Three CD4 naive, three CD4 memory, two CD8 naive and one CD8 memory plate were used per donor.

As defined, naive CD8 cells were CD45RO-negative and positively selected for CCR7, with terminally differentiated effector memory CD45RA+ cells excluded. This table comes from immunoSEQ multiplex PCR, and its TCRdb copy is limited to in-frame clones, with some not included. Of millions of clones in the sample, about 95% were seen once. This CDR3 spans 13 amino acids. The germline CDR1 and CDR2 sequences are LGHNA and YSLEER. Trimming took off 0 bases at V and 4 bases at J, with 7 bases between the two ends. The sequence was collected from a man in his late teens or twenties in good health. Material: naive CD8+ T cells sorted from blood. The rearrangement uses TRBV4-3 and TRBJ2-7; D call uncertain. The CDR3 loop reads CASSQDPFYEQYF. The CDR3 DNA reads TGCGCCAGCAGCCAAGATCCATTTTACGAGCAGTACTTC.